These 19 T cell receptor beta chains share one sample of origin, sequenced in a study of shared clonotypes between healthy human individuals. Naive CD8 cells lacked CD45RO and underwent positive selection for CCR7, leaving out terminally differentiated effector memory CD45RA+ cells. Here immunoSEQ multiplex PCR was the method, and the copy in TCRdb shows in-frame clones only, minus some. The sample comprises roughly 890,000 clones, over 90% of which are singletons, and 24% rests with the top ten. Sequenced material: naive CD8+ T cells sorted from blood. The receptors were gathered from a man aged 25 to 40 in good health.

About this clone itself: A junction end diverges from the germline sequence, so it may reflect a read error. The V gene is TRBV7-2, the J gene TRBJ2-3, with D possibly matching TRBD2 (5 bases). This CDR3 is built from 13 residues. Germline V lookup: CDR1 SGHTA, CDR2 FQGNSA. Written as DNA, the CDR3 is TGCGCCAGCAGCCCGTTAGCGCTTGATACGCAGTATTTT. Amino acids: CASSPLALDTQYF.

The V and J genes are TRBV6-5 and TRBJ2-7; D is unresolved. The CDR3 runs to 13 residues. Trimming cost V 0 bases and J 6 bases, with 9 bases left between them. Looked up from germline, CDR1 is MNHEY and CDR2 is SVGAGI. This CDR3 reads CASSYSNGFEQYF. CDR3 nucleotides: TGTGCCAGCAGTTACTCGAACGGGTTCGAGCAGTACTTC.

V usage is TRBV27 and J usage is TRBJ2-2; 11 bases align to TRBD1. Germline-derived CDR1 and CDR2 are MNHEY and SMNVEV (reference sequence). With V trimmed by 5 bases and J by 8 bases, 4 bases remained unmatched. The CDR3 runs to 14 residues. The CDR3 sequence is CASSLGQGAGELFF. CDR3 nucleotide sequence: TGTGCCAGCAGTCTAGGACAGGGGGCGGGGGAGCTGTTTTTT.

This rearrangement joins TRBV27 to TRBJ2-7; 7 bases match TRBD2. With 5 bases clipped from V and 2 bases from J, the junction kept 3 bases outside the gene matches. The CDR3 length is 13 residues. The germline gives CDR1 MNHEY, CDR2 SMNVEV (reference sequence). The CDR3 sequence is CASSRLAAYEQYF. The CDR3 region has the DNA TGTGCCAGCAGTCGCCTAGCGGCCTACGAGCAGTACTTC.

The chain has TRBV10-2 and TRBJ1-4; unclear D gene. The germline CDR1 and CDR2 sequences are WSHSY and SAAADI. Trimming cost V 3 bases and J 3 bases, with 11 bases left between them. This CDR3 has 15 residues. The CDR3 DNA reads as TGCGCCAGCAGTGATCCAACAGTGGCTAATGAAAAACTGTTTTTT. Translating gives CASSDPTVANEKLFF.

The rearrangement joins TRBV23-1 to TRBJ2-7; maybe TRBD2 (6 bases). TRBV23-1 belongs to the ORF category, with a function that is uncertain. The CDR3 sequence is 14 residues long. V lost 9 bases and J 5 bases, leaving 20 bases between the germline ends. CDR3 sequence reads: CASLLRRAKDEQYF. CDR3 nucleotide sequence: TGCGCCAGTCTTTTACGGAGGGCAAAGGACGAGCAGTACTTC.

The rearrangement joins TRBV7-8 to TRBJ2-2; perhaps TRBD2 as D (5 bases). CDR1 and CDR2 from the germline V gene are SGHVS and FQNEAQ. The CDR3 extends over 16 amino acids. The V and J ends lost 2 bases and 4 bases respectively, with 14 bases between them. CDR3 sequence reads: CASSLRFRSGTGELFF. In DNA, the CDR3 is TGTGCCAGCAGCTTACGGTTTAGAAGCGGCACCGGGGAGCTGTTTTTT. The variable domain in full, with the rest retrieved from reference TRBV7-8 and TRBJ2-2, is GAGVSQSPRYKVAKRGQDVALRCDPISGHVSLFWYQQALGQGPEFLTYFQNEAQLDKSGLPSDRFFAERPEGSVSTLKIQRTQQEDSAVYLCASSLRFRSGTGELFFGEGSRLTVL.

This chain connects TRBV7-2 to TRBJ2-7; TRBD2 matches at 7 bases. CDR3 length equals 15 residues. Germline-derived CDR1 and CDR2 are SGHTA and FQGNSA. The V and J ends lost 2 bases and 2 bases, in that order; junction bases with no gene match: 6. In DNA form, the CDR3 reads TGTGCCAGCAGCTTATCGCTAGCGGAAACCTACGAGCAGTACTTC. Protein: CASSLSLAETYEQYF.

The CDR3 nucleotides read TGTGCCAGCAGCTTAAATGAGAACTATGGCTACACCTTC. This gives the protein CASSLNENYGYTF. The chain combines TRBV7-9 with TRBJ1-2; D call uncertain. Trimming shortened V by 2 bases and J by 2 bases, and 6 bases separated the two germline ends. From germline, CDR1 is SEHNR and CDR2 FQNEAQ (reference sequence). The CDR3 is 13 amino acids.

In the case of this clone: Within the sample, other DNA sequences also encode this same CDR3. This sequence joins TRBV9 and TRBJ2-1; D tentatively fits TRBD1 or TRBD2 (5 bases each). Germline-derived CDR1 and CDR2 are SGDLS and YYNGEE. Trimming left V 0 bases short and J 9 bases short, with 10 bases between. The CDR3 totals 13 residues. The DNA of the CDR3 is TGTGCCAGCAGCGTAGCGGGTGGGGGTGAGCAGTTCTTC. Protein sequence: CASSVAGGGEQFF.

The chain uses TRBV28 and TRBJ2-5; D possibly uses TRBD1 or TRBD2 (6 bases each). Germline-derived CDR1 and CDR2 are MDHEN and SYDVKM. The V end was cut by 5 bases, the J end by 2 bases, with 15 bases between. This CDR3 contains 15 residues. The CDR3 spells CASSLRERGQETQYF. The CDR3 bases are TGTGCCAGCAGTCTACGGGAGAGGGGGCAAGAGACCCAGTACTTC.

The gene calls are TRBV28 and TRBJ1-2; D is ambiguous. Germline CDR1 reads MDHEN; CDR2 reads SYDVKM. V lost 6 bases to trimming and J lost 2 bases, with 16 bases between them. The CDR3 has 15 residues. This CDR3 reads CASSLSVGSNYGYTF. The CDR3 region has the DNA TGTGCCAGCAGCCTCTCGGTGGGGAGCAACTATGGCTACACCTTC.

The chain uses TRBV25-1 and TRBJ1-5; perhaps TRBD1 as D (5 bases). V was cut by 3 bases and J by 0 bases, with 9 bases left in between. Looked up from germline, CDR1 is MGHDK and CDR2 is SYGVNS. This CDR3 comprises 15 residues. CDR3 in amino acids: CASSDAQGSNQPQHF. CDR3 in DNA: TGTGCCAGCAGTGATGCGCAGGGTAGCAATCAGCCCCAGCATTTT. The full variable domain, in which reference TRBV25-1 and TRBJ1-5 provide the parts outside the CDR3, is EADIYQTPRYLVIGTGKKITLECSQTMGHDKMYWYQQDPGMELHLIHYSYGVNSTEKGDLSSESTVSRIRTEHFPLTLESARPSHTSQYLCASSDAQGSNQPQHFGDGTRLSIL.

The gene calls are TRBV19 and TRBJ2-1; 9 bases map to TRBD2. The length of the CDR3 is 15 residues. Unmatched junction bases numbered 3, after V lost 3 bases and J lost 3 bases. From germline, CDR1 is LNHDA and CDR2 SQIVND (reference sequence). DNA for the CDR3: TGTGCCAGTAGTATCTCAGCGGGAGGCTACAATGAGCAGTTCTTC. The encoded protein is CASSISAGGYNEQFF.

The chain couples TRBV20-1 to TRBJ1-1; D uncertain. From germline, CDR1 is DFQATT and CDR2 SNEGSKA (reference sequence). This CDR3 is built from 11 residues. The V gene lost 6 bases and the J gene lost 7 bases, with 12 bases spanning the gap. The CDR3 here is CSAPVVNEAFF. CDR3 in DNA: TGCAGTGCCCCGGTGGTGAATGAAGCTTTCTTT.

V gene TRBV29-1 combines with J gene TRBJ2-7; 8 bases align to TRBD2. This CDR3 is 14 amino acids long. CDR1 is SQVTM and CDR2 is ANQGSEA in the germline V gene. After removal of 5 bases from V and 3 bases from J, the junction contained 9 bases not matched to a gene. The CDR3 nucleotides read TGCAGCGTTTGTACCAGCGGGAGTGTCTACGAGCAGTACTTC. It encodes CSVCTSGSVYEQYF.

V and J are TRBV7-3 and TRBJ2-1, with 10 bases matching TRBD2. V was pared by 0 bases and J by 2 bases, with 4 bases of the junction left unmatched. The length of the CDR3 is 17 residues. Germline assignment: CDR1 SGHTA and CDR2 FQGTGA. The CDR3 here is CASSLTPSGSPYNEQFF. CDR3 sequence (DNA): TGTGCCAGCAGCTTAACTCCTAGCGGGAGCCCCTACAATGAGCAGTTCTTC.

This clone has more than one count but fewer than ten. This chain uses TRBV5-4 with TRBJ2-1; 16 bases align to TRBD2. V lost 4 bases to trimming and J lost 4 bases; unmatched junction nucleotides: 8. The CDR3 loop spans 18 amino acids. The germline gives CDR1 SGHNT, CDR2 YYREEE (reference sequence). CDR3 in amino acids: CASSRGTSGRGMYNEQFF. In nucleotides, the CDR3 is TGTGCCAGCAGCCGGGGGACTAGCGGGAGGGGGATGTACAATGAGCAGTTCTTC.

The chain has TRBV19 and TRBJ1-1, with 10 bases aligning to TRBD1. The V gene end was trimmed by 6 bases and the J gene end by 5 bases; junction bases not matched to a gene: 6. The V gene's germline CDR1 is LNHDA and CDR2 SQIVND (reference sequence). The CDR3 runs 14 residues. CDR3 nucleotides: TGTGCCAGTAGCCTCTGGACAGGGGGTACTGAAGCTTTCTTT. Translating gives CASSLWTGGTEAFF.